Shown below are 25 T cell receptor delta chains from a single sample sequenced in a study of γδ T cells in repeated Plasmodium falciparum infection. Vgamma9/Vdelta2+ and Vdelta2-negative gammadelta T cells were flow-sorted from PBMC for bulk sequencing. TCRdb fed the multiplex PCR reads to CATT. This sample yields tens of thousands of delta-chain clones, of which about 2% are seen a single time; 24% belongs to the top ten. The sequenced material came from gamma-delta T cells from blood. The receptors come from a pool of human donors (malaria-infected and uninfected, not separated).

As concerns this clone: This probably arose from a read error, given a far larger clone one base away. Other DNA sequences in the same sample also yield this CDR3. The chain has TRDV1 and TRDJ1; 7 bases are shared with TRDD3. The J gene, absent from TCRdb, was called here by matching the DNA to germline. CDR1 and CDR2 (germline): TSWWSYY, QGS. The CDR3 extends over 17 amino acids. The trim removed 6 bases at V and 0 bases at J, leaving 13 bases unmatched. This CDR3 is CALGWGNTLQYTDKLIF. The CDR3 DNA follows: TGTGCTCTTGGTTGGGGGAACACCCTTCAGTACACCGATAAACTCATCTTT.

In its sample, this clone was seen a few times. With only one base between it and a far larger clone, this is likely a read error. Other nucleotide sequences in the sample specify the same CDR3. The rearrangement joins TRDV2 to TRDJ1; TRDD3 agrees at 11 bases. The J gene was not available in TCRdb and was assigned here by matching the DNA to germline segments. This CDR3 contains 17 residues. J was trimmed by 5 bases and V by 0 bases; bases with no gene match: 10. The germline V gene has CDR1 GEAIGNYY and CDR2 EKD. The CDR3 spells CACDTLPLGDTTDKLIF. In DNA form, the CDR3 reads TGTGCCTGTGACACCCTCCCGCTGGGGGATACCACAGATAAACTCATCTTT.

This clone has a count of ten or more. With only one base between it and a far larger clone, this is likely a read error. Other nucleotide sequences in the sample specify the same CDR3. The chain uses TRDV2 and TRDJ1, with 9 bases matching TRDD3. Since TCRdb gives no J gene, matching the DNA to germline was used here to assign it. V gave up 0 bases and J gave up 5 bases; unmatched junction bases: 18. This CDR3 has 19 amino acids. Germline V gives CDR1 GEAIGNYY, CDR2 EKD. CDR3: CACDTGLWGYAFREDKLIF. The CDR3 DNA is TGTGCCTGTGACACCGGTTTGTGGGGATACGCCTTTCGGGAGGATAAACTCATCTTT.

About this clone: The amino acid sequence in TCRdb belongs to a much larger clone and departs from this DNA's translation at residue 7, likely a sequencing read error; the sequence shown is translated from the DNA. This chain connects TRDV2 to TRDJ1, with D possibly being TRDD2 or TRDD3 (6 bases each). The J gene, not given by TCRdb, was assigned here from a germline match of the nucleotide sequence. Trimming removed 7 bases at V and 6 bases at J, with 26 bases between. The CDR3 contains 16 residues. CDR1 and CDR2 from the germline V gene are GEAIGNYY and EKD. The CDR3 coding sequence is TGTGCCTGGCCCATTCCTATCCACTGGGTCAATCATAAACTCATCTTT. It encodes CAWPIPIHWVNHKLIF.

The table lists this clone with many counts. The chain joins TRDV3 to TRDJ1; 10 bases map to TRDD3. The CDR3 extends over 20 amino acids. Per the germline V gene, CDR1 is TVYSNPD and CDR2 is GDNSRS (reference sequence). The V segment lost 0 bases and the J segment 4 bases; nucleotides outside the gene matches: 23. For the CDR3, the DNA is TGTGCCTTTAGCGGGCCCTTCTACGTGTACTGGGGGATCGCCTACGATAAACTCATCTTT. It encodes CAFSGPFYVYWGIAYDKLIF.

To note about this clone: TCRdb pairs this DNA with a much larger clone's protein that differs at residue 10, likely a read error; the protein shown was translated from the DNA. The J gene is TRDJ1, the V gene TRDV2; TRDD2 agrees at 7 bases. The J gene is not listed in TCRdb, so it was assigned here from a DNA match to germline. Trimming removed 3 bases from V and 0 bases from J; junction bases left unmatched: 21. CDR1 GEAIGNYY and CDR2 EKD come from the germline V gene. CDR3 length: 20 residues. CDR3 sequence (DNA): TGTGCCTGTGACGCCTTCCTCGAACTGAGGGATTCTTTCTACACCGATAAACTCATCTTT. Its translation is CACDAFLELRDSFYTDKLIF.

Comments on this clone: TCRdb assigns this DNA the protein of a much larger clone, which departs from its translation at residue 8; this likely reflects a read error, and the protein shown comes from translating the DNA. V is TRDV1 and J is TRDJ1; D unresolved. Since TCRdb gives no J gene, matching the DNA to germline was used here to assign it. V was clipped by 6 bases and J by 2 bases, with 19 bases between them. The CDR3 covers 16 residues. CDR1 and CDR2 from the germline V gene are TSWWSYY and QGS. This CDR3 reads CALGFYSLTATDKLIF. The CDR3 DNA follows: TGTGCTCTTGGATTCTACTCCCTTACTGCTACCGATAAACTCATCTTT.

Ten or more counts support this clone. This likely reflects a read error, since a far larger clone is one base away. Different DNA sequences within this sample yield the same CDR3. The chain links TRDV1 to TRDJ1; D gene unclear. The germline V gene has CDR1 TSWWSYY and CDR2 QGS. The CDR3 has 14 residues. The CDR3 region is CALGCAQVSDKLIF. CDR3 bases: TGTGCTCTTGGGTGTGCTCAAGTGTCCGATAAACTCATCTTC.

The table lists this clone with many counts. Translating this DNA gives a protein that differs at residue 13 from the TCRdb one, which belongs to a much larger clone; a read error is likely, and the protein shown is this translation. The V gene is listed as TRDV2; no J gene was called; the table's D gene call, TRDD3, was not cross checked with the DNA. The CDR3 has 14 residues. Germline V CDR1 and CDR2: GEAIGNYY, EKD. CDR3 in amino acids: CACDKVGVVDKLTF. DNA of the CDR3: TGTGCCTGTGACAAGGTAGGGGTCGTCGATAAACTCACCTTT.

This clone was picked up many times. A far larger clone is just one base off, so this is likely a read error. The chain couples TRDV2 to TRDJ1; D might be TRDD3 (5 bases). This CDR3 is 13 amino acids long. The germline V gene encodes CDR1 GEAIGNYY and CDR2 EKD. With 3 bases removed from V and 5 bases from J, the gap between germline ends came to 12 bases. The CDR3 DNA sequence: TGTGCCTGTGACCAGGTGGGGAAAGATAAACTCATCTTT. Protein product: CACDQVGKDKLIF.

This clone has a count of ten or more. TCRdb shows a much larger clone's protein in place of this DNA's translation, and the two differ at residue 6, likely through a read error; the protein shown is translated from the DNA. The chain couples TRAV38-2/DV8 to TRDJ1, with 8 bases matching TRDD3. The germline V gene has CDR1 TSESDYY and CDR2 QEAYKQQN. This CDR3 has 23 amino acids. With 1 base clipped from V and 0 bases from J, the junction kept 26 bases outside the gene matches. The CDR3 protein is CAYRSSRPQTARGYTEYTDKLIF. In DNA, the CDR3 is TGTGCTTATAGGAGCAGCCGACCCCAAACCGCCCGGGGATACACCGAGTACACCGATAAACTCATCTTT.

Worth noting for this clone: TCRdb records a much larger clone's protein for this DNA, with a difference at residue 6 that likely arises from a read error; the protein given is the translation of the DNA. The chain joins TRAV36/DV7 to TRDJ1; perhaps TRDD2 as D (5 bases). The J gene is absent in TCRdb and was assigned here via DNA matching to germline. Trimming took off 6 bases at V and 0 bases at J, with 18 bases between the two ends. The CDR3 has 15 residues. Germline loops: CDR1 VTNFRS, CDR2 LTSSGIE (reference sequence). CDR3 in amino acids: CAGAPSSQYTDKLIF. CDR3 in DNA: TGTGCTGGAGCTCCCTCTTCCCAGTACACCGATAAACTCATCTTT.

This clone has a count of ten or more. V usage is TRDV1 and J usage is TRDJ1, with D tentatively TRDD2 or TRDD3 (5 bases each). The J gene, missing from TCRdb, was assigned here through DNA to germline matching. V was trimmed by 1 base and J by 3 bases, leaving 42 bases between them. This CDR3 is 25 amino acids long. In germline, CDR1 is TSWWSYY, CDR2 QGS. The CDR3 loop is CALGEPTKMRGPSYWSSGAADKLIF. The CDR3 nucleotides are TGTGCTCTTGGGGAACCCACCAAGATGCGGGGACCTTCGTACTGGTCATCAGGGGCGGCCGATAAACTCATCTTT.

This clone was counted at least ten times. This DNA's translation and the protein TCRdb lists, from a much larger clone, do not match at residue 14, likely due to a read error; the protein shown is translated from the DNA. V is TRDV3 and J is TRDJ1; no firm D call. The CDR3 sequence is 15 residues long. Germline V gene data show CDR1 as TVYSNPD and CDR2 as GDNSRS (reference sequence). CDR3 protein: CALILSEERYGKLTF. In nucleotides, the CDR3 is TGTGCCTTAATACTCTCGGAGGAGAGATATGGTAAACTCACCTTT.

This clone was seen at least ten times. A single base is all that separates this from a far larger clone, so a read error is likely. Other DNA sequences in the same sample also yield this CDR3. The J gene is TRDJ1, the V gene TRAV38-2/DV8; 10 nucleotides line up with TRDD3. Germline matching of the DNA provided the J gene here, since TCRdb leaves it blank. Losses at the gene ends were 5 bases for V and 3 bases for J; bases not matched to a gene: 19. Germline V gene lookup returns CDR1 TSESDYY and CDR2 QEAYKQQN. This CDR3 is built from 19 residues. The CDR3 loop reads CAYSPSGEAVGDTSDKLIF. Written as DNA, the CDR3 is TGTGCTTATAGTCCCAGCGGTGAGGCGGTGGGGGATACATCCGATAAACTCATCTTT.

As for this clone: TCRdb's listed protein matches a much larger clone and diverges from this DNA's translation at residue 7, likely through a read error; the protein shown comes from the DNA. The chain combines TRDV1 with TRDJ1; no clear D gene. Germline matching of the DNA provided the J gene here, since TCRdb leaves it blank. With 2 bases removed from V and 1 base from J, the gap between germline ends came to 11 bases. The CDR3 is made up of 15 amino acids. The germline V gene encodes CDR1 TSWWSYY and CDR2 QGS. The CDR3: CALGEKTESTDKLIF. In DNA, the CDR3 is TGTGCTCTTGGGGAAAAGACTGAGAGCACCGATAAACTCATCTTT.

Concerning this clone itself: TCRdb assigns this DNA the protein of a much larger clone, which departs from its translation at residue 9; this likely reflects a read error, and the protein shown comes from translating the DNA. The chain has TRDV3 and TRDJ1; 9 nucleotides align to TRDD3. No J gene is reported in TCRdb; it was inferred here by comparing the DNA with germline. The CDR3 is 19 amino acids. Germline CDR1 is TVYSNPD and CDR2 is GDNSRS (reference sequence). The V segment lost 4 bases and the J segment 4 bases; nucleotides outside the gene matches: 25. The CDR3 is CASALFPPAHWGTNDKLIF. The DNA for the CDR3 is TGTGCCTCTGCCCTATTCCCACCCGCCCACTGGGGGACGAACGATAAACTCATCTTT.

This clone occurred many times. The J gene is TRDJ1, the V gene TRAV29/DV5; D possibly corresponds to TRDD3 (5 bases). Germline V gene data show CDR1 as NSMFDY and CDR2 as ISSIKDK. Trimming removed 0 bases from V and 0 bases from J, with 12 bases in between. The CDR3 is 15 amino acids. Here the CDR3 reads CAASDSGFHTDKLIF. The CDR3 nucleotides read TGTGCAGCAAGCGACTCGGGATTCCACACCGATAAACTCATCTTT.

Concerning this clone itself: The likely explanation is a read error, given a far larger clone one base away. The sample holds other DNA sequences that translate to the same CDR3. The gene calls are TRDV3 and TRDJ1; 12 bases align to TRDD3. The J gene, not given by TCRdb, was assigned here from a germline match of the nucleotide sequence. Per the germline V gene, CDR1 is TVYSNPD and CDR2 is GDNSRS (reference sequence). This CDR3 is built from 20 residues. DNA of the CDR3: TGTGCCTCTAGCCCTTCCTACGATACGTTTACTGGGGGATACACTGATAAACTCATCTTT. Its protein is CASSPSYDTFTGGYTDKLIF.

With regard to this clone: This likely stems from a read error, as it lies one base from a far larger clone. Other DNA sequences within the sample encode an identical CDR3. V is TRDV1 and J is TRDJ1; D is uncertain. As TCRdb names no J gene, one was assigned here on the basis of a DNA match to germline. This CDR3 has 20 residues. Germline-derived CDR1 and CDR2 are TSWWSYY and QGS. Trimming cost V 3 bases and J 0 bases, with 26 bases left between them. The CDR3 is CALGDSGHFASGWYTDKLIF. The CDR3 coding sequence is TGTGCTCTTGGGGATTCGGGACACTTCGCGTCCGGATGGTACACCGATAAACTCATCTTT.

This clone occurred a few times. The protein TCRdb lists belongs to a much larger clone and differs from this DNA's translation at residue 12, which points to a read error; the protein shown is made from the DNA. This chain joins TRDV1 and TRDJ3; 10 positions agree with TRDD3. The J gene, left out of TCRdb, was set here by checking the DNA against germline. This CDR3 is built from 22 residues. Germline CDR1 and CDR2: TSWWSYY and QGS. The trim removed 2 bases at V and 4 bases at J, leaving 17 bases unmatched. In nucleotides, the CDR3 is TGTGCTCTTGGGGAAACACGGCCCTACTGGGGGATGCGCGGGTGGGACACCCGACAGATGTTTTTC. Protein: CALGETRPYWGMRGWDTRQMFF.

This clone has ten or more counts. The V call is TRDV1, the J call TRDJ1, with 9 bases that match TRDD3. The germline CDR1 and CDR2 sequences are TSWWSYY and QGS. This CDR3 spans 17 amino acids. V lost 0 bases to trimming and J lost 7 bases; unmatched junction nucleotides: 12. The CDR3 loop reads CALGELAPYWGSFKLIF. CDR3 DNA sequence: TGTGCTCTTGGGGAACTCGCCCCCTACTGGGGGAGCTTTAAACTCATCTTT.

This clone was recorded many times. The chain joins TRDV1 to TRDJ1, with D possibly being TRDD2 or TRDD3 (7 bases each). CDR1 and CDR2 (germline): TSWWSYY, QGS. The V gene lost 4 bases and the J gene lost 3 bases, with 27 bases spanning the gap. CDR3 length equals 19 residues. The CDR3 sequence: CALGGSLPQRGIFADKLIF. The CDR3 DNA reads TGTGCTCTTGGGGGCAGCCTTCCTCAAAGGGGGATTTTTGCCGATAAACTCATCTTT.

There are a few counts of this clone. A far larger clone is only one base removed, so a read error is likely. This sample also contains other DNA sequences that code for the same CDR3. The J gene is TRDJ1, the V gene TRDV3; 11 bases match TRDD3. Here the J gene was assigned by germline matching of the DNA, as TCRdb has none. Germline CDR1 is TVYSNPD and CDR2 is GDNSRS (reference sequence). The CDR3 is made up of 15 amino acids. CDR3 protein: CAFSPLGDMRPGLIF. As DNA, the CDR3 is TGTGCTTTTTCTCCACTGGGGGATATGCGGCCAGGACTCATCTTT.

This clone was picked up a small number of times. A much larger clonotype is one base distant, so this may be a read error. The chain employs TRDV1 and TRDJ2, with 12 bases matching TRDD3. No J gene was available from TCRdb, and it was assigned here by a germline match of the DNA. This CDR3 contains 22 residues. From germline, CDR1 is TSWWSYY and CDR2 QGS. CDR3 region: CALGGPSYPFLLGDTLAAQLFF. The CDR3 region has the DNA TGTGCTCTCGGGGGACCTTCCTACCCTTTTTTACTGGGGGATACCTTGGCGGCACAACTCTTCTTT.